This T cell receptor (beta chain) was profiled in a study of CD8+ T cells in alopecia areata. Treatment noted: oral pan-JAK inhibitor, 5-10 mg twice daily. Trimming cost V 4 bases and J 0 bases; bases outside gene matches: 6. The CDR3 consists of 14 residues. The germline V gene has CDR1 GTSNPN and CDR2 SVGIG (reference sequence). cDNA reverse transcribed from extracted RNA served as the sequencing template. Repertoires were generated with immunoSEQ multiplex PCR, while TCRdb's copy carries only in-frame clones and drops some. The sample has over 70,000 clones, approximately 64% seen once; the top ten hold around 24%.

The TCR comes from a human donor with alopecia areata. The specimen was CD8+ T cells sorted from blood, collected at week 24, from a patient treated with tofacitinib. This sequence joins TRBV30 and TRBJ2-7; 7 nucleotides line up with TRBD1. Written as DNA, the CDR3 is TGTGCCTGGAACCTGGACAGGACCTCCTACGAGCAGTACTTC. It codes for CAWNLDRTSYEQYF.